One and the same sample provided the 2 T cell receptor beta chains below, sequenced in a study of cytomegalovirus exposure and HLA in healthy donors. 60 Vbeta and 13 Jbeta primers were used in PCR. This table comes from immunoSEQ multiplex PCR, and its TCRdb copy is limited to in-frame clones, with some not included. The table has fewer than 200,000 clones, 80% seen once. Sequences were obtained from PBMCs. The source is a boy younger than 18 in good health and CMV-seronegative.

This clone was counted a few times. V usage is TRBV15 and J usage is TRBJ2-1, with 8 bases identical to TRBD1. The CDR3 contains 15 residues. V gave up 5 bases and J gave up 2 bases; unmatched junction bases: 5. Germline-derived CDR1 and CDR2 are LNHNV and YYDKDF (reference sequence). CDR3 protein: CATSGGQGPYNEQFF. The CDR3 nucleotides are TGTGCCACCAGCGGCGGACAGGGTCCCTACAATGAGCAGTTCTTC. Full variable domain (missing parts from reference TRBV15 and TRBJ2-1): DAMVIQNPRYQVTQFGKPVTLSCSQTLNHNVMYWYQQKSSQAPKLLFHYYDKDFNNEADTPDNFQSRRPNTSFCFLDIRSPGLGDTAMYLCATSGGQGPYNEQFFGPGTRLTVL.

The chain links TRBV7-8 to TRBJ1-5; 7 bases match TRBD1. This CDR3 comprises 16 residues. V lost 4 bases and J lost 4; bases outside the gene matches: 10. Germline V CDR1 and CDR2: SGHVS, FQNEAQ. The CDR3 loop reads CASSYYRDRTNQPQHF. The CDR3 region has the DNA TGTGCCAGCAGCTACTATCGGGACAGAACAAATCAGCCCCAGCATTTT.